The present T cell receptor beta chain was sequenced within a study of T cell repertoires in cytomegalovirus infection. Study details: Public TCR beta signatures were indicative of both CMV infection and a matching HLA type.

Whole-study findings and limits: Carriage of CMV together with the relevant HLA was identifiable through cumulative public TCR beta family frequency.

A remark on this clonotype: The antigen remains undetermined.

This CDR3 is built from 13 residues. Trimming cost V 7 bases and J 7 bases, with 16 bases left between them. The germline V gene encodes CDR1 MNHNY and CDR2 SVGAGI (reference sequence). MiXCR, applied by TCRdb to the reads, yields one record per CDR3 protein. In the table there are more than 400,000 distinct CDR3 sequences, more than 25% of which are singletons. Material for sequencing was PBMCs. The chain carries TRBV6-6 and TRBJ1-2; TRBD1 is a possible D gene (5 bases). The receptor was derived from a human donor in good health (CMV status not recorded). Some clones in this sample may be carry-over from other donors' samples. The CDR3 loop is CASTGGGGIGYTF. The CDR3 region has the DNA TGTGCCAGCACGGGGGGGGGAGGGATTGGCTACACCTTC.